A single T cell receptor (beta chain) is shown here with its context. Its antigen remains unidentified. In the PCR, 60 Vbeta and 13 Jbeta primers were used. Clones were sequenced by immunoSEQ multiplex PCR, and TCRdb holds only the in-frame ones, with some missing. The sample features about 25,000 clones, with under 20% in its top ten. This sample stems from a study of cytomegalovirus exposure and HLA in healthy donors. On the study more broadly: There were tens of millions of unique TCRs (from HLA-typed donors) in an early data release.

Study-wide results and caveats: An analysis was carried out at a later point. It showed that HLA-associated TCR beta chains were more clonally expanded than equally common non-associated chains. HLA restriction was apparent for most CMV-associated TCR beta chains in a later analysis. There was a cluster of highly shared sequence variants that was likely a sequencing artifact.

The CDR3 is 9 amino acids. CDR1 DFQATT and CDR2 SNEGSKA come from the germline V gene (reference sequence). The sequencing sample was made of PBMCs. This TCR was recovered from a male donor in good health and CMV-seropositive. The V and J genes are TRBV20-1 and TRBJ1-1; no reliable D call. The CDR3 protein is CSKSPGAFF. The CDR3 bases are TGCAGCAAGTCACCCGGAGCTTTCTTT.